The T cell receptor (beta chain) described here comes from a study of Graves' ophthalmopathy and Graves' hyperthyroidism. Trimming removed 0 bases from V and 4 bases from J, with 11 bases in between. This CDR3 region has 14 residues. Germline lookup yields CDR1 SGHNT and CDR2 YYREEE (reference sequence). Amplification from RNA transcripts yielded the TCR beta CDR3 regions. HTBI primers primed a first-round RT-PCR, and a second-round multiplex PCR followed. Via MiXCR, TCRdb re-called the multiplex PCR reads, giving one row per CDR3 protein. The table records approximately 700,000 distinct CDR3 sequences, about 44% of them present only once. This clonotype was counted once.

V gene TRBV5-4 combines with J gene TRBJ2-7; unclear D gene. The clonotype was recovered from an adult man with Graves' ophthalmopathy. The sample taken for sequencing was peripheral blood. The CDR3 sequence is CASSLALGRYEQYF. DNA for the CDR3: TGTGCCAGCAGCTTGGCATTAGGACGTTACGAGCAGTACTTC.